These T cell receptor beta chains were read from a single sample in a study of response to subunit inactivated influenza vaccine. One entry per CDR3 protein results from TCRdb running MiXCR on the RT-PCR reads. The sample lists 700,000 to 800,000 distinct CDR3 sequences, roughly 18% seen once, with roughly 11% in the top ten. Sequenced material: PBMCs from blood, taken 5 to 6 days after vaccination. The receptors originated from a man aged 45 to 65 who received an inactivated influenza vaccine. Both conserved end residues are part of each CDR3. The D gene is left open where the match is weak. The size field is filled for only some rows; it gives once, few, many or a size class.

14	.	TRBV20-1	.	TRBJ2-7	TGCAGTGCTGACCCCCGGGACACTGGAAACGAGCAGTACTTC	CSADPRDTGNEQYF
14	.	TRBV7-2	.	TRBJ2-3	TGTGCCAGCAGCTTTGTTGGTTCTGAAGATACGCAGTATTTT	CASSFVGSEDTQYF
14	few	TRBV7-2	.	TRBJ1-1	TGTGCCAGCAGCCGGGTACGGGCGAACACTGAAGCTTTCTTT	CASSRVRANTEAFF
15	.	TRBV12-3/TRBV12-4	TRBD1	TRBJ2-7	TGTGCCAGCAGTCCCGCGGGACAGGGGGTTGACGAGCAGTACTTC	CASSPAGQGVDEQYF
11	few	TRBV20-1	.	TRBJ2-7	TGCAGTGCTAGTTCGGTCAGCGAGCAGTACTTC	CSASSVSEQYF
17	few	TRBV4-3	TRBD1	TRBJ2-3	TGCGCCAGCAGCCGGGAACTAACAGGGGGCTTCACAGATACGCAGTATTTT	CASSRELTGGFTDTQYF
13	.	TRBV2	TRBD1	TRBJ2-1	TGTGCCAGCAGTTGGACAGGGAACAATGAGCAGTTCTTC	CASSWTGNNEQFF
16	.	TRBV24-1	TRBD2	TRBJ2-1	TGTGCCACCAGTGACCCTGGACTAGCGGGTGTCGATGAGCAGTTCTTC	CATSDPGLAGVDEQFF
15	.	TRBV11-2	.	TRBJ2-3	TGTGCCAGCAGCTTAGTGGGAATGCTCGCAGATACGCAGTATTTT	CASSLVGMLADTQYF
12	many	TRBV12-3/TRBV12-4	.	TRBJ2-1	TGTGCCAGCAGTTTTTCCCGGACCGAAGGGTTCTTC	CASSFSRTEGFF
17	.	TRBV6-5	TRBD2	TRBJ2-3	TGTGCCAGCAGTTTTAGCGGGGGGGCACCCAGCACAGATACGCAGTATTTT	CASSFSGGAPSTDTQYF
16	.	TRBV11-2	TRBD1	TRBJ2-4	TGTGCCAGCAGACAGGGACAGGGGTTAGCCAAAAACATTCAGTACTTC	CASRQGQGLAKNIQYF
15	few	TRBV7-2	TRBD2	TRBJ2-1	TGTGCCAGCAGCTTAGAAGCGGGAGGGTTCACGGAGCAGTTCTTC	CASSLEAGGFTEQFF
15	.	TRBV7-9	.	TRBJ2-2	TGTGCCAGCAGCCGCAGTGCGGGGTACACCGGGGAGCTGTTTTTT	CASSRSAGYTGELFF
14	.	TRBV20-1	.	TRBJ1-5	TGCAGTGCTGAAGGCAGGGTTAGCAATCAGCCCCAGCATTTT	CSAEGRVSNQPQHF
14	.	TRBV7-2	.	TRBJ1-2	TGTGCCAGCAGCCCAGGGACGTCCTCCCATGGCTACACCTTC	CASSPGTSSHGYTF
15	.	TRBV7-9	TRBD2	TRBJ2-1	TGTGCCAGCAGCGGCCGACTAGCGGGAGCTGGAGAGCAGTTCTTC	CASSGRLAGAGEQFF
13	.	TRBV6-1	.	TRBJ2-3	TGTGCCAGCAGTGAACAGAAGACAGATACGCAGTATTTT	CASSEQKTDTQYF
14	few	TRBV5-1	.	TRBJ1-2	TGCGCCAGCAGCCCGTGGGACCTTAAGGATGGCTGCACCTTC	CASSPWDLKDGCTF
19	few	TRBV4-3	TRBD2	TRBJ2-1	TGCGCCAGCAGCCATCCCTCTGAAGGGACTAGCGATACCTACAATGAGCAGTTCTTC	CASSHPSEGTSDTYNEQFF
15	few	TRBV20-1	TRBD1	TRBJ2-6	TGCAGTGCTGAGACAGGGGGCTCTGGGGCCAACGTCCTGACTTTC	CSAETGGSGANVLTF
16	few	TRBV28	.	TRBJ2-1	TGTGCCAGCAGTTTATTGACTACGGGGCCGGGTAATGAGCAGTTCTTC	CASSLLTTGPGNEQFF
13	.	TRBV7-2	.	TRBJ2-1	TGTGCCAGCAGCTTAGTCCTTAGCACTGAGCAGTTCTTC	CASSLVLSTEQFF
15	.	TRBV4-3	.	TRBJ2-1	TGCGCCAGCAGCCAAGATTGGAGGTCCTACAATGAGCAGTTCTTC	CASSQDWRSYNEQFF
15	.	TRBV7-2	.	TRBJ2-1	TGTGCCAGCAGCCTGGGAAGGCCAATTTACAATGAGCAGTTCTTC	CASSLGRPIYNEQFF
19	few	TRBV4-2	TRBD2	TRBJ2-1	TGTGCCAGCAGCCAAGATAGGGGACTAGCGGGGGGGTACGGGAATGAGCAGTTCTTC	CASSQDRGLAGGYGNEQFF
15	many	TRBV20-1	TRBD2	TRBJ2-1	TGCAGTGCTAGAGACCTAGCGGGGTTATACAATGAGCAGTTCTTC	CSARDLAGLYNEQFF
17	few	TRBV12-3/TRBV12-4	TRBD1	TRBJ2-4	TGTGCCAGCAGGCCCGGCCGGGACAGGGTGGTCAAAAACATTCAGTACTTC	CASRPGRDRVVKNIQYF
14	.	TRBV4-3	.	TRBJ2-7	TGCGCCAGCAGCCAAGAGTTGGGGTTCTACGAGCAGTACTTC	CASSQELGFYEQYF
13	.	TRBV4-2	.	TRBJ1-1	TGTGCCACAGTTGGGGCAGGGAACACTGAAGCTTTCTTT	CATVGAGNTEAFF
18	few	TRBV6-2/TRBV6-3	TRBD2	TRBJ2-5	TGTGCCAGCAGTTACTCGATAATCGCTAGCGGGGACTATAAGACCCAGTACTTC	CASSYSIIASGDYKTQYF
14	.	TRBV19	TRBD1	TRBJ2-7	TGTGCCAGTTCCCGACAGGGAAAGGACTACGAGCAGTACTTC	CASSRQGKDYEQYF
16	.	TRBV4-3	.	TRBJ2-1	TGCGCCAGCAGCCAAGACTACGGGAGTACCTACAATGAGCAGTTCTTC	CASSQDYGSTYNEQFF
13	few	TRBV5-1	.	TRBJ2-5	TGCGCCAGCAGCTCCGGGGAAGGGGAGACCCAGTACTTC	CASSSGEGETQYF
16	.	TRBV4-3	TRBD1	TRBJ2-5	TGCGCCAGCAGCCAAGGGACAGGTCACGGGCTAGAGACCCAGTACTTC	CASSQGTGHGLETQYF
15	.	TRBV3-1	.	TRBJ1-2	TGTGCCAGCACCCTTACTCCCGTCTCGGTCCATGGCTACACCTTC	CASTLTPVSVHGYTF
14	.	TRBV20-1	TRBD1	TRBJ2-7	TGCAGTGCTGAGGGACAGGCACTAACCTACGAGCAGTACTTC	CSAEGQALTYEQYF
15	few	TRBV7-2	.	TRBJ2-7	TGTGCCAGCAGCTCCCCTCCGACAGGAACCTACGAGCAGTACTTC	CASSSPPTGTYEQYF
16	few	TRBV12-3/TRBV12-4	.	TRBJ1-5	TGTGCCAGCAGTACTAGACCAGGTGGTGGCAATCAGCCCCAGCATTTT	CASSTRPGGGNQPQHF
14	.	TRBV6-4	.	TRBJ1-1	TGTGCCAGCAGTGAGGACGGAGCGAACACTGAAGCTTTCTTT	CASSEDGANTEAFF
16	.	TRBV7-3	TRBD1	TRBJ2-1	TGTGCCAGCAGCTTGGGGTCAGGGGGCCCCTACAATGAGCAGTTCTTC	CASSLGSGGPYNEQFF
16	.	TRBV7-2	TRBD2	TRBJ2-5	TGTGCCAGCAGCTTGTCGGGGCGGGAGAGCCGAGAGACCCAGTACTTC	CASSLSGRESRETQYF
14	.	TRBV28	TRBD1	TRBJ2-5	TGTGCCAGCAGTTTACGACAGGGTTTAGAGACCCAGTACTTC	CASSLRQGLETQYF
18	.	TRBV7-6	TRBD2	TRBJ2-3	TGTGCCAGCAGCTCGCCGGGACTAGCGGGGTTAATAACAGATACGCAGTATTTT	CASSSPGLAGLITDTQYF
15	.	TRBV11-2	.	TRBJ2-7	TGTGCCAGCAGCTTAGGTGACGGGGCGGCCTACGAGCAGTACTTC	CASSLGDGAAYEQYF
13	.	TRBV20-1	.	TRBJ1-2	TGCAGTGCTCTACGGGGCCCGCTTTATGGCTACACCTTC	CSALRGPLYGYTF
13	few	TRBV5-1	.	TRBJ2-4	TGCGCCAGCAGCCCACTTGGGAAAAACATTCAGTACTTC	CASSPLGKNIQYF
12	few	TRBV7-9	TRBD2	TRBJ2-1	TGTGCCAGCAGCTACGGACTAGATGAGCAGTTCTTC	CASSYGLDEQFF
15	.	TRBV7-2	TRBD2	TRBJ2-2	TGTGCCAGCACCAGGACTAGCGGGAGGGGGGCGGAGCTGTTTTTT	CASTRTSGRGAELFF
15	few	TRBV5-5	.	TRBJ2-5	TGTGCCAGCAGCTTTATTAGGGGTCAGGGAGAGACCCAGTACTTC	CASSFIRGQGETQYF
15	few	TRBV6-2/TRBV6-3	TRBD2	TRBJ2-1	TGTGCCAGCAGTTACGCCGGACTAGCGGGAGAGGAGCAGTTCTTC	CASSYAGLAGEEQFF
17	.	TRBV9	TRBD2	TRBJ2-3	TGTGCCAGCAGCGTAGCCACTAGCGGGAGATTCACAGATACGCAGTATTTT	CASSVATSGRFTDTQYF
12	.	TRBV7-2	.	TRBJ2-5	TGTGCCAGCAGCCACGGCGGGAAGACCCAGTACTTC	CASSHGGKTQYF
13	.	TRBV20-1	TRBD1	TRBJ1-6	TGCAGTGCCAGGGGGGTGCGGTATTCACCCCTCCACTTT	CSARGVRYSPLHF
14	.	TRBV7-9	TRBD1	TRBJ1-2	TGTGCCAGCAGCCGAGACAGGGCCTCCTTTGGCTACACCTTC	CASSRDRASFGYTF
14	.	TRBV10-3	.	TRBJ1-5	TGTGCCATCAGGGGCGATGGGGGAGGTCAGCCCCAGCATTTT	CAIRGDGGGQPQHF
13	few	TRBV29-1	.	TRBJ1-1	TGCAGCGTTGAAGCTTACCCGAACACTGAAGCTTTCTTT	CSVEAYPNTEAFF